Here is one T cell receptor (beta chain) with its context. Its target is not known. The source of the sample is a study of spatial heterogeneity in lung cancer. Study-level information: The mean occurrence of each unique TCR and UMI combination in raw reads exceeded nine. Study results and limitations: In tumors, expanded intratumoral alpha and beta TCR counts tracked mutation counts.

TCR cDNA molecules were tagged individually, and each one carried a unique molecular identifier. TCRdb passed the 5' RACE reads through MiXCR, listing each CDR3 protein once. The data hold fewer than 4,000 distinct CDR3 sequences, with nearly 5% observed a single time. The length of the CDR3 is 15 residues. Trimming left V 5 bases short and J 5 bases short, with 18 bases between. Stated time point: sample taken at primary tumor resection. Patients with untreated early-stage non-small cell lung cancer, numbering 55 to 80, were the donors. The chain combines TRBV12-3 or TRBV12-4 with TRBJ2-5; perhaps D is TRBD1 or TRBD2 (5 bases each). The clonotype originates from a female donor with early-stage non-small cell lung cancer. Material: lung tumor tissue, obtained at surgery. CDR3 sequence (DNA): TGTGCCAGCAGTCCGTCCCCCACTAGGGGTGAGACCCAGTACTTC. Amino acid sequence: CASSPSPTRGETQYF.